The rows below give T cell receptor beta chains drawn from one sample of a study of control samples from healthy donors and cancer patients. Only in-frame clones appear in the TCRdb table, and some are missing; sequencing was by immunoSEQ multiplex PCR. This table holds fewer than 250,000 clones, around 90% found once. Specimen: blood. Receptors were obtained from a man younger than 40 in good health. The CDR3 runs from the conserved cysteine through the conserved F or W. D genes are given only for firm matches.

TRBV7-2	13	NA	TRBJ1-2	TGTGCCAGCAGCTTTCTGGGAGGATATGGCTACACCTTC	CASSFLGGYGYTF
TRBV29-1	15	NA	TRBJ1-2	TGCAGCGTTGAAGACCGGAGGGGACCTAACTATGGCTACACCTTC	CSVEDRRGPNYGYTF
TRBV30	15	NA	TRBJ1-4	TGTGCCTGGAGTGGGGTTGGGACTGGCGGGGAAAAACTGTTTTTT	CAWSGVGTGGEKLFF
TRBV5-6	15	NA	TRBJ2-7	TGTGCCAGCAGCTTGTTGTCGCCGGTCGTATACGAGCAGTACTTC	CASSLLSPVVYEQYF
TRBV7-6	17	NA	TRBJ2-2	TGTGCCAGCAGCTCAATAGGAGTTACGGGATCCACCGGGGAGCTGTTTTTT	CASSSIGVTGSTGELFF
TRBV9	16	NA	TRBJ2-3	TGTGCCAGCAGCGTAGCGAGGGGGGGCTTCACAGATACGCAGTATTTT	CASSVARGGFTDTQYF
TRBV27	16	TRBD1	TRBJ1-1	TGTGCCAGCAGTTTAGTAACAGGGGGCGTGGGCACTGAAGCTTTCTTT	CASSLVTGGVGTEAFF
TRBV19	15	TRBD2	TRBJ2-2	TGTGCCAGTAGTATGGGGGGGTCCGACACCGGGGAGCTGTTTTTT	CASSMGGSDTGELFF
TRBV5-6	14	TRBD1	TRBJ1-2	TGTGCCAGCAGTCCGGGACAGGGGGCAGATGGCTACACCTTC	CASSPGQGADGYTF
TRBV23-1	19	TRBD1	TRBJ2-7	TGCGCCAGCAGTCAACCACTTAAACTTACGGGACAGGGGGCCCACGAGCAGTACTTC	CASSQPLKLTGQGAHEQYF
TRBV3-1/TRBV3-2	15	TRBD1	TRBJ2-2	TGTGCCAGCAGCCAAGGAGGGACAGGGTCCGGGGAGCTGTTTTTT	CASSQGGTGSGELFF
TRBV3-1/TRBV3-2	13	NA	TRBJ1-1	TGTGCCAGCTCGCAAAGGCCGATCACTGAAGCTTTCTTT	CASSQRPITEAFF
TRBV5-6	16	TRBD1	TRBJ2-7	TGTGCCAGCAGCAACTTGGGCCGGGACAGGGTCTACGAGCAGTACTTC	CASSNLGRDRVYEQYF
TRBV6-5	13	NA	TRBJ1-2	TGTGCCAGCAGTTACTCGAGAAGGAATGGCTACACCTTC	CASSYSRRNGYTF
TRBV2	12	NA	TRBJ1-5	TGTGCCAGCAGCGGTACGTATCAGCCCCAGCATTTT	CASSGTYQPQHF
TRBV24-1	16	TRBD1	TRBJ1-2	TGTGCCACCAGTGCCCGGACAGGGGGAACGGGCTATGGCTACACCTTC	CATSARTGGTGYGYTF